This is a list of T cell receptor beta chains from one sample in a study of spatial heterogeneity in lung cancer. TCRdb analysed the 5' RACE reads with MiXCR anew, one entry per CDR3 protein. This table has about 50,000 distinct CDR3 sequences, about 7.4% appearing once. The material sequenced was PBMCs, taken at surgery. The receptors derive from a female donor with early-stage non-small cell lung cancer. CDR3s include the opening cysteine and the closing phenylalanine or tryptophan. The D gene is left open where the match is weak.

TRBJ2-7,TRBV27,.,CASSFDLPQGMGEQYF
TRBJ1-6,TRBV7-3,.,CASSLGANSPLHF
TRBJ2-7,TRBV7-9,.,CASSFHSYEQYF
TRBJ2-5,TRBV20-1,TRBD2,CSAGGGNQETQYF
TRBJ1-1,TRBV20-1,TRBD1,CSASRGGEAFF
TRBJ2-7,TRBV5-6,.,CASSSGIAEQYF
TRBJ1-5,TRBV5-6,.,CASSRWSAFSNQPQHF
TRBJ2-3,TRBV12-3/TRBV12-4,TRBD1,CASNHGTGGTDTQYF
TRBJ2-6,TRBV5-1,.,CASSLDSGANVLTF
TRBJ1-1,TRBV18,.,CASSRSRGEIEAFF
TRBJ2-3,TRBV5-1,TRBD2,CASSRTGTRGTDTQYF
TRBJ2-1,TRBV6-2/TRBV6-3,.,CASSPPDLEQFF
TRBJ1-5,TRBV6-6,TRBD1,CASTVGDRANQPQHF
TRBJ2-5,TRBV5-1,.,CTSSFSGGSETQYF
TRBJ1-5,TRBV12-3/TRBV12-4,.,CASSSDGNQPQHF
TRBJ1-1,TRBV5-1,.,CASSLDGAGTEAFF
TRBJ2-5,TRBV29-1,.,CSVAEISQETQYF
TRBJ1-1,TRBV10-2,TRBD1,CASRAGTGNTEAFF
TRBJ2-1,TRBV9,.,CASSGLGRGNEQFF
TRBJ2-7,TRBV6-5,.,CASSYIGGTPSDEQYF
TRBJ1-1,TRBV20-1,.,CSARKGGGTEAFF
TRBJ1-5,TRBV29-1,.,CSVTQGVNQPQHF
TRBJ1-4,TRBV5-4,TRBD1,CASSPGQAEKLFF
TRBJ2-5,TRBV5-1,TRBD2,CASSLFSGGAPGETQYF
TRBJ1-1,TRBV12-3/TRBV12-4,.,CASSLASEAFF
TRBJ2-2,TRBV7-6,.,CASSLAPGGLAGELFF
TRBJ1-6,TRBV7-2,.,CASSPYAGNNSPLHF
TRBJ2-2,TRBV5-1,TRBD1,CASRAVTGDTGELFF
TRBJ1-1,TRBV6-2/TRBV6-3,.,CASSYGLEGTTEAFF
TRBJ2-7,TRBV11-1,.,CASSLGTGGGYEQYF
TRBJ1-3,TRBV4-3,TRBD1,CASSQESGGRPGTIYF
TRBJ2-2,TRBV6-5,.,CASAKDREVGELFF
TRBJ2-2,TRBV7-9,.,CASSLRRSGTGELFF
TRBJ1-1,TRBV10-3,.,CATGTKPNTEAFF
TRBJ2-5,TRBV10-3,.,CAISDNRGGETQYF
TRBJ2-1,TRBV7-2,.,CASSPVSVGPNEQFF
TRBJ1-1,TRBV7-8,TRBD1,CASSLTGQGEACF
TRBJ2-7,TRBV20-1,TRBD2,CSARTSPTYEQYF
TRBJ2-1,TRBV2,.,CASSEAPLVNEQFF
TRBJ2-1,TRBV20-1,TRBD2,CSASFLAGGLSYNEQFF
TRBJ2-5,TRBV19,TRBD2,CASSILGGTQETQYF
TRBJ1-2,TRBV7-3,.,CASSPKGGLGYTF
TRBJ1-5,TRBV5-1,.,CASSLALGQPQHF
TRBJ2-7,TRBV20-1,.,CSASSGTSSYEQYF
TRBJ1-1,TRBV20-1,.,CSANLLGGALTEAFF
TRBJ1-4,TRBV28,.,CASQNPVGYEKLFF